This T cell receptor beta chain stems from a study of CD8 T cells in ankylosing spondylitis. The authors made TCR beta libraries by quantitative 5'-RACE with molecular barcodes. TCRdb re-called the 5' RACE reads through MiXCR, storing one row per CDR3 protein. The data hold 300,000 to 400,000 distinct CDR3 sequences, with roughly 15% observed a single time. Overall study findings and caveats: Typical of ankylosing spondylitis blood, it appeared, was a TCR beta motif of seven to nine highly homologous variants.

With respect to this clonotype: Antigen: not known.

Germline loops: CDR1 SEHNR, CDR2 FQNEAQ (reference sequence). The CDR3 contains 15 residues. Trimming removed 8 bases at V and 0 bases at J, with 15 bases between. Sequencing was done on a sample of blood, either unsorted or a sorted T cell fraction (not recorded which). This sequence was found in a male donor with ankylosing spondylitis or in good health (not recorded which). This sequence joins TRBV7-9 and TRBJ2-3; D is undetermined. CDR3 DNA sequence: TGTGCCAGCTCCTCGCACCGAGAAAGCACAGATACGCAGTATTTT. Its protein is CASSSHRESTDTQYF.